This entry lists 8 T cell receptor beta chains sequenced from one sample in a study of OX40 agonist ivuxolimab in advanced cancers. Profiled with immunoSEQ multiplex PCR; TCRdb holds only in-frame clones, not every one. This table has around 100,000 clones, 80% to 95% appearing once. The sequencing here drew on CD4+ or CD8+ T cells sorted from blood, taken in a trial of the OX40 agonist ivuxolimab. The origin of the receptors is an adult with an advanced solid tumor such as melanoma, head and neck, liver or kidney cancer.

This chain joins TRBV6-5 and TRBJ1-1, with no clear D. V shed 0 bases and J shed 6 bases, with 11 bases lying between them. Germline assignment: CDR1 MNHEY and CDR2 SVGAGI. This CDR3 spans 14 amino acids. CDR3 amino acids: CASSYSTPEAEAFF. In nucleotides, the CDR3 is TGTGCCAGCAGTTACTCGACGCCGGAGGCTGAAGCTTTCTTT.

This chain joins TRBV5-1 and TRBJ2-1; 11 bases align to TRBD2. Germline V gene data show CDR1 as SGHRS and CDR2 as YFSETQ. V shed 4 bases and J 7 bases; nucleotides not matched to a gene: 13. The CDR3 length is 17 residues. The CDR3 spells CASSPSTSGSFINEQFF. The CDR3 DNA follows: TGCGCCAGCAGCCCTTCCACTAGCGGGAGCTTCATTAATGAGCAGTTCTTC.

The chain couples TRBV2 to TRBJ1-4; D not certain. CDR1 is SNHLY and CDR2 is FYNNEI in the germline V gene. Trimming stripped 6 bases from V and 5 bases from J, with 4 bases between. The CDR3 runs 11 residues. For the CDR3, the DNA is TGTGCCAGCAGACCGAATGAAAAACTGTTTTTT. This sequence encodes CASRPNEKLFF.

The table lists this clone with a count of one. The CDR3 DNA sequence: TGTGCCAGCAGCGGGGGACAGGGCGGCTATGGCTACACCTTC. Its translation: CASSGGQGGYGYTF. The chain is built from TRBV5-4 and TRBJ1-2; 9 nucleotides match TRBD1. The trim removed 4 bases at V and 4 bases at J, leaving 5 bases unmatched. The CDR3 is made up of 14 amino acids. Germline CDR1 and CDR2: SGHNT and YYREEE (reference sequence). The variable domain in full, with the rest retrieved from reference TRBV5-4 and TRBJ1-2, is ETGVTQSPTHLIKTRGQQVTLRCSSQSGHNTVSWYQQALGQGPQFIFQYYREEENGRGNFPPRFSGLQFPNYSSELNVNALELDDSALYLCASSGGQGGYGYTFGSGTRLTVV.

This clone occurred a few times. The chain recombines TRBV18 with TRBJ1-5; possibly TRBD1 for D (5 bases). Germline CDR1 KGHSH, CDR2 LQKENI. The CDR3 is 18 amino acids. Trimming shortened V by 2 bases and J by 0 bases, and 17 bases separated the two germline ends. The CDR3 protein is CASSPRSSSGYSNQPQHF. The CDR3 DNA reads TGTGCCAGCTCACCAAGGTCAAGTTCAGGGTATAGCAATCAGCCCCAGCATTTT.

This clone has only a few counts. V usage is TRBV18 and J usage is TRBJ1-2; 8 bases line up with TRBD1. This CDR3 is built from 14 residues. The germline V gene encodes CDR1 KGHSH and CDR2 LQKENI. With 2 bases clipped from V and 6 bases from J, the junction kept 5 bases outside the gene matches. Here the CDR3 reads CASSPTGGGDGYTF. In nucleotides, the CDR3 is TGTGCCAGCTCACCAACAGGGGGAGGAGATGGCTACACCTTC.

This chain's CDR3 is CASSDSRGSQYF. The CDR3 DNA is TGTGCCAGCAGTGACAGTCGGGGGTCCCAGTACTTC. J is TRBJ2-5 and V is TRBV2; D might be TRBD2 (6 bases). The length of the CDR3 is 12 residues. Germline V gene lookup returns CDR1 SNHLY and CDR2 FYNNEI. Trimming shortened V by 3 bases and J by 9 bases, and 11 bases separated the two germline ends.

CDR3 residues: CSVGETGTLQYF. As DNA, the CDR3 is TGCAGCGTTGGGGAAACCGGGACTTTGCAGTATTTT. This rearrangement joins TRBV29-1 to TRBJ2-3; the D gene is possibly TRBD2 (6 bases). In germline, CDR1 is SQVTM, CDR2 ANQGSEA. CDR3 length equals 12 residues. V was shortened by 4 bases and J by 11 bases, with 16 bases between the two germline ends.